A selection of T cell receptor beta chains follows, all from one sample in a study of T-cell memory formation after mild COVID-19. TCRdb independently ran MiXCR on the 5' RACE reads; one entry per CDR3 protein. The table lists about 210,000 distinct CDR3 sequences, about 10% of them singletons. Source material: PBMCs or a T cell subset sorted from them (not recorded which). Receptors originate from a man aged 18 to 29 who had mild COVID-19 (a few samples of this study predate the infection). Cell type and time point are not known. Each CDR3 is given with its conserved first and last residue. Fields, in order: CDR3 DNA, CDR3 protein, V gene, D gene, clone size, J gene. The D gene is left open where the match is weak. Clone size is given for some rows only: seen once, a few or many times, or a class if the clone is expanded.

CDR3nt: TGTGCCAGCAGCCCCACCGGGGGCGTCGGGGGCTACACCTTC; CDR3aa: CASSPTGGVGGYTF; v_gene: TRBV4-2; d_gene: NA; abundance: many; j_gene: TRBJ1-2
CDR3nt: TGTGCCAGCAGCTTGAGGGGGGCGCAGGTAGCTTTCTTT; CDR3aa: CASSLRGAQVAFF; v_gene: TRBV7-2; d_gene: NA; abundance: many; j_gene: TRBJ1-1
CDR3nt: TGTGCCAGCAGACGAGCGGATACGCAGTATTTT; CDR3aa: CASRRADTQYF; v_gene: TRBV12-3/TRBV12-4; d_gene: NA; abundance: many; j_gene: TRBJ2-3
CDR3nt: TGTGCCAGCACCCTCGGCGCCCCTGAAAAACTGTTTTTT; CDR3aa: CASTLGAPEKLFF; v_gene: TRBV12-3/TRBV12-4; d_gene: NA; abundance: NA; j_gene: TRBJ1-4
CDR3nt: TGTGCCAGCAGCCCGACCGGGACAGGGGTTTTCGAGACCCAGTACTTC; CDR3aa: CASSPTGTGVFETQYF; v_gene: TRBV7-8; d_gene: TRBD1; abundance: few; j_gene: TRBJ2-5
CDR3nt: TGTGCCAGCAGCCCCGTCCCAGGGAACATCTATCAGCCCCAGCATTTT; CDR3aa: CASSPVPGNIYQPQHF; v_gene: TRBV7-2; d_gene: NA; abundance: few; j_gene: TRBJ1-5
CDR3nt: TGTGCCACCAGCAGAGATCTCTTCTGGGGGCTGACTGAAGCTTTCTTT; CDR3aa: CATSRDLFWGLTEAFF; v_gene: TRBV15; d_gene: NA; abundance: few; j_gene: TRBJ1-1
CDR3nt: TGCGCCAGCAGCGTACCCGACAATGAGCAGTTCTTC; CDR3aa: CASSVPDNEQFF; v_gene: TRBV5-1; d_gene: NA; abundance: NA; j_gene: TRBJ2-1
CDR3nt: TGTGCCAGCAGCCGCCCGGGGATTACTGAAGCTTTCTTT; CDR3aa: CASSRPGITEAFF; v_gene: TRBV3-1; d_gene: NA; abundance: few; j_gene: TRBJ1-1
CDR3nt: TGTGCCAGCAGCGCCACGGGGACTAGCGGCCTCAACAATGAGCAGTTCTTC; CDR3aa: CASSATGTSGLNNEQFF; v_gene: TRBV7-9; d_gene: TRBD2; abundance: few; j_gene: TRBJ2-1
CDR3nt: TGTGCCAGCAGCTTATACGGGGATGTGGGTTCACCCCTCCACTTT; CDR3aa: CASSLYGDVGSPLHF; v_gene: TRBV7-2; d_gene: NA; abundance: few; j_gene: TRBJ1-6
CDR3nt: TGCAGTGTTCCAGACAGTCGTAGTGGTAACTATGGCTACACCTTC; CDR3aa: CSVPDSRSGNYGYTF; v_gene: TRBV20-1; d_gene: NA; abundance: NA; j_gene: TRBJ1-2
CDR3nt: TGTGCCAGCAGTTACTCGATAGCTAGCGGGGGTGGGTGGGAGCAGTTCTTC; CDR3aa: CASSYSIASGGGWEQFF; v_gene: TRBV6-5; d_gene: TRBD2; abundance: few; j_gene: TRBJ2-1
CDR3nt: TGTGCCAGCAGCTTCTGGGGCACTGAAGCTTTCTTT; CDR3aa: CASSFWGTEAFF; v_gene: TRBV12-3/TRBV12-4; d_gene: NA; abundance: many; j_gene: TRBJ1-1
CDR3nt: TGTGCCACCAGCAGAGATCGGGGCAGAATGGAAGCTTTCTTT; CDR3aa: CATSRDRGRMEAFF; v_gene: TRBV15; d_gene: NA; abundance: few; j_gene: TRBJ1-1
CDR3nt: TGTGCCAGCAGCTCCCAGGGCGGACCCGGGGAGCTGTTTTTT; CDR3aa: CASSSQGGPGELFF; v_gene: TRBV7-9; d_gene: NA; abundance: many; j_gene: TRBJ2-2
CDR3nt: TGTGCCAGCAGCGGCTTTAACTATGGCTACACCTTC; CDR3aa: CASSGFNYGYTF; v_gene: TRBV28; d_gene: NA; abundance: few; j_gene: TRBJ1-2
CDR3nt: TGCGCCAGCAGCCAAGATACGGGACAGGGATTGGGCAATCAGCCCCAGCATTTT; CDR3aa: CASSQDTGQGLGNQPQHF; v_gene: TRBV4-3; d_gene: TRBD1; abundance: NA; j_gene: TRBJ1-5
CDR3nt: TGTGCCAGCAGTTTACGGCTGGGGGCAGAGTATGGCTACACCTTC; CDR3aa: CASSLRLGAEYGYTF; v_gene: TRBV12-3/TRBV12-4; d_gene: NA; abundance: NA; j_gene: TRBJ1-2
CDR3nt: TGCGCCAGCAGCTTGGGTCAGGCCCACTATGGCTACACCTTC; CDR3aa: CASSLGQAHYGYTF; v_gene: TRBV5-1; d_gene: NA; abundance: many; j_gene: TRBJ1-2
CDR3nt: TGTGCCACCAGCAGAGATGGAGTATATGGCTACACCTTC; CDR3aa: CATSRDGVYGYTF; v_gene: TRBV15; d_gene: NA; abundance: few; j_gene: TRBJ1-2
CDR3nt: TGTGCCAGCAGCGGCGAGAAGACTAGCGGGGGGGCCGGAAGCACAGATACGCAGTATTTT; CDR3aa: CASSGEKTSGGAGSTDTQYF; v_gene: TRBV9; d_gene: TRBD2; abundance: NA; j_gene: TRBJ2-3
CDR3nt: TGCGCCAGCAGCCAAGATCGCCAGGCCAGGGGACCCCTCCACTTT; CDR3aa: CASSQDRQARGPLHF; v_gene: TRBV4-3; d_gene: NA; abundance: NA; j_gene: TRBJ1-6
CDR3nt: TGCAGTGCTAGAGAATGGGGGGAGACCCAGTACTTC; CDR3aa: CSAREWGETQYF; v_gene: TRBV20-1; d_gene: NA; abundance: few; j_gene: TRBJ2-5
CDR3nt: TGTGCCAGTAGTATATCCCCAGGGATAGGTGGGACTGAAGCTTTCTTT; CDR3aa: CASSISPGIGGTEAFF; v_gene: TRBV19; d_gene: NA; abundance: NA; j_gene: TRBJ1-1
CDR3nt: TGTGCCAGCAGCGCATTTATAGCGGCTACCGGGGAGCTGTTTTTT; CDR3aa: CASSAFIAATGELFF; v_gene: TRBV7-2; d_gene: NA; abundance: NA; j_gene: TRBJ2-2
CDR3nt: TGCAGTGCTAGAGACCAGGGGAATGGCTACACCTTC; CDR3aa: CSARDQGNGYTF; v_gene: TRBV20-1; d_gene: NA; abundance: few; j_gene: TRBJ1-2
CDR3nt: TGTGCCAGCAGCAGGATGGCGGGGGCTAGCTCCTACAATGAGCAGTTCTTC; CDR3aa: CASSRMAGASSYNEQFF; v_gene: TRBV7-6; d_gene: NA; abundance: few; j_gene: TRBJ2-1
CDR3nt: TGTGCCAGCAGCGCAGGGGACCGAAGCTCCTACGAGCAGTACTTC; CDR3aa: CASSAGDRSSYEQYF; v_gene: TRBV7-9; d_gene: NA; abundance: many; j_gene: TRBJ2-7
CDR3nt: TGTGCCAGCAGCCCGACAGGGTTGCCCGGGGAGCTGTTTTTT; CDR3aa: CASSPTGLPGELFF; v_gene: TRBV7-9; d_gene: TRBD1; abundance: NA; j_gene: TRBJ2-2
CDR3nt: TGTGCCAGCAGGACGCCTGGAAATGAGCAGTTCTTC; CDR3aa: CASRTPGNEQFF; v_gene: TRBV6-2/TRBV6-3; d_gene: NA; abundance: NA; j_gene: TRBJ2-1
CDR3nt: TGCGCCAGCAGCGCGAGCAGGGGGCGCATAGAGACCCAGTACTTC; CDR3aa: CASSASRGRIETQYF; v_gene: TRBV4-1; d_gene: TRBD1; abundance: once; j_gene: TRBJ2-5
CDR3nt: TGTGCCAGTCTCCGGGACAGGAGTCCCTCCTATGGCTACACCTTC; CDR3aa: CASLRDRSPSYGYTF; v_gene: TRBV2; d_gene: TRBD1; abundance: NA; j_gene: TRBJ1-2
CDR3nt: TGTGCCAGCAGCTTATACATCAATGAGCAGTTCTTC; CDR3aa: CASSLYINEQFF; v_gene: TRBV7-9; d_gene: NA; abundance: few; j_gene: TRBJ2-1
CDR3nt: TGCGCCAGCAGCTTGGATGCGGGTAGCTCCTACAATGAGCAGTTCTTC; CDR3aa: CASSLDAGSSYNEQFF; v_gene: TRBV5-1; d_gene: NA; abundance: NA; j_gene: TRBJ2-1
CDR3nt: TGTGCCAGCAGCCGGGGACAGCCGAACACTGAAGCTTTCTTT; CDR3aa: CASSRGQPNTEAFF; v_gene: TRBV7-2; d_gene: TRBD1; abundance: NA; j_gene: TRBJ1-1
CDR3nt: TGTGCCAGCTGGGGCCCTTCCTCCGGAAACACCATATATTTT; CDR3aa: CASWGPSSGNTIYF; v_gene: TRBV28; d_gene: NA; abundance: NA; j_gene: TRBJ1-3
CDR3nt: TGTGCCAGCAGGGGGATGGATCAGCCCCAGCATTTT; CDR3aa: CASRGMDQPQHF; v_gene: TRBV28; d_gene: NA; abundance: NA; j_gene: TRBJ1-5
CDR3nt: TGTGCCTGGAAGAGGTACGGGGGGGACACTGAAGCTTTCTTT; CDR3aa: CAWKRYGGDTEAFF; v_gene: TRBV30; d_gene: NA; abundance: few; j_gene: TRBJ1-1